This T cell receptor beta chain originates from a study of vaccination and CD4 T cells after COVID-19 (dated by TCRdb to between 2021 and 2024). Context from the whole study: Every convalescent patient had a positive nasal swab PCR test for SARS-CoV-2, with mild disease in several patients and severe disease in one. Six males and four females were included in the convalescent cohort, with two Hispanic individuals, seven Caucasians, two Asians and one multiracial person represented. Two doses of either the Pfizer-BioNTech BNT162b2 vaccine (n=8) or the Moderna mRNA-1273 vaccine (n=2) were administered to participants. Post-COVID blood samples were collected from convalescent patients a median of approximately 100 days after diagnosis, with a range of about 30 to 161 days. Post-vaccine blood samples were taken a median of about 72 days after the second vaccine dose, with a range of roughly 14 to 250 days. Culture stimuli were overlapping spike peptide pools from SARS-CoV-2 and from the common cold coronaviruses HCoV-NL63, HCoV-OC43 and HCoV-229E. In control cultures, a CEFX viral epitope pool was used as positive control, an HIV-1 Nef peptide pool was used as negative control, or no peptide was added. The spike-specific CD4+ TCR repertoire was compared before and after mRNA vaccination in 10 COVID-19 convalescent patients and a handful of infection-naive healthy vaccine recipients. On the study overall, not on this receptor specifically: The median count of SARS-CoV-2-reactive clonotypes went up from about 23 after infection to approximately 40 after vaccination, although the change was not significant. Only a relatively small number of convalescent patients were included in the study, and early timepoints following natural infection were not analyzed. In convalescent patients, nearly all vaccine-specific clones (304 of 307) were found to be mono-reactive for SARS-CoV-2 spike rather than cross-reactive with common cold coronaviruses. Among the post-vaccine SARS-CoV-2-reactive clones in convalescent patients, a median around 90% showed up only after vaccination, which suggests vaccine-specific priming.

The sample's treatment or condition label, decoded: approximately 9-day PBMC culture with coronavirus spike peptide pools or control peptides (ViraFEST assay). The ViraFEST assay, used in the study, expanded antigen-specific T cells with peptide pools and then identified the expanded clonotypes through TCR sequencing. The convalescent patients' positive SARS-CoV-2 PCR tests were from March to December 2020, which was before the Alpha, Beta and Delta variants emerged in the United States. Each well held 2.2 million or so PBMCs cultured with 10 ug/ml peptide pools in IMDM containing around 4.5% human AB serum and 7.5 to 10 IU/ml IL-2. On days 3 and 7, half of the culture medium was replaced with fresh IL-2-containing medium. CD4+ T cells were isolated after approximately eleven days of culture through negative selection using the EasySep CD4+ T cell isolation kit. Ficoll-Paque Plus gradient centrifugation was used to isolate PBMCs from whole blood, and the isolated PBMCs were then either used fresh or cryopreserved at -140C. In general, triplicate wells were set up for every culture condition.

Library prep was done by PCR. DNA from cultured CD4+ T cells was subjected to TCR sequencing with the Oncomine TCR Beta short-read assay at the Johns Hopkins FTIC core. The QIAamp micro DNA kit was used to extract genomic DNA from the cultured CD4+ T cells. Oncomine TCR Beta libraries from cultured CD4+ T cells were pooled using unique dual indexes and sequenced on an Illumina iSeq 100. Per the original workflow: Non-productive sequences were removed, and CDR3s not starting with C, not ending with F or W, or shorter than 7 amino acids were discarded. Antigen-specific clonotypes were identified using the MANAFEST web application through comparison of peptide-stimulated wells with reference and other culture wells. Positive clones required FDR below 0.05, an odds ratio above 5, and productive frequency above 0.1% in at least two of three replicate wells. A clonotype counted as cross-reactive if it showed significant expansion both in the SARS-CoV-2 spike wells and in at least one common cold coronavirus spike condition. CDR3 homology was assessed with Levenshtein distances (stringdist) and unrooted phylogenetic trees (ape) in R version 3.6.1. The public reads were reanalyzed by TCRdb: fastp trimming at Q25, MiXCR alignment, in-frame beta chains only. CDR3 protein sequences are deduplicated, and each keeps its most common genes and DNA. TCRdb, not the original authors, processed these V and J calls. The sample yields 12,000 or so distinct CDR3 sequences; about 75% were counted once. Together, the top ten hold 10% of the sample.

Points on this clonotype: It has no known antigen specificity. It has no much larger one-base neighbor in the sample; base qualities were not kept.

Compared with germline, V lacks 5 bases and J lacks 4 bases; bases without a gene match: 9. The germline V gene (reference sequence) yields LNHDA for CDR1 and SQIVND for CDR2. The CDR3, from cysteine to phenylalanine, totals 15 residues. Of the read, only the CDR3 DNA is kept; its 45 bases are in frame from base 1. This receptor was obtained from a human donor who had recovered from COVID-19. Sample: CD4+ T cells from blood, cultured in vitro. In this chain, TRBV19 is recombined with TRBJ1-1; TRBD1 lines up with 8 middle nucleotides. The CDR3 region reads CASSDRQGRTTEAFF. Here is the DNA: TGTGCCAGTAGTGACAGACAGGGGAGGACCACTGAAGCTTTCTTT.